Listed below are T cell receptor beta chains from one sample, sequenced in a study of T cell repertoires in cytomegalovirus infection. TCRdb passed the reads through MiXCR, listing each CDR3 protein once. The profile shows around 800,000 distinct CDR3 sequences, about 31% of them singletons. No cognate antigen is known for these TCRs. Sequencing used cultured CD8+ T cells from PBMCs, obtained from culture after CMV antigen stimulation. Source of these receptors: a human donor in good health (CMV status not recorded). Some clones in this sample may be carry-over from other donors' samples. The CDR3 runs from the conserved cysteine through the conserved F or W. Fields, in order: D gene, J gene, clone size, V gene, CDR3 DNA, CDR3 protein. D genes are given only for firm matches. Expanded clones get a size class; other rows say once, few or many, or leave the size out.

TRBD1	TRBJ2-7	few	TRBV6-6	TGTGCCAGCCGCCCGGTCGGCAGGGGGCCTCTGTACGAGCAGTACTTC	CASRPVGRGPLYEQYF
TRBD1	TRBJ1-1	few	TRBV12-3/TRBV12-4	TGTGCCAGCAGTCCCGGGACAGGGGCAAACACTGAAGCTTTCTTT	CASSPGTGANTEAFF
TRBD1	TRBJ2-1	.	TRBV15	TGTGCCACCAGCAGACACAGGGGGGATGAGCAGTTCTTC	CATSRHRGDEQFF
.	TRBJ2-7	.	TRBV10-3	TGTGCCATCAGTGCCCCGAGGGAGGGACACCCCTACGAGCAGTACTTC	CAISAPREGHPYEQYF
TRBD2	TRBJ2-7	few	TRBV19	TGTGCCAGTAGTATTTCGGGGGGAACCAACTACGAGCAGTACTTC	CASSISGGTNYEQYF
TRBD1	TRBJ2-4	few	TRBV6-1	TGTGCCAGCAGTGCCGGGACAGAGAAACGACTAGCCAAAAACATTCAGTACTTC	CASSAGTEKRLAKNIQYF
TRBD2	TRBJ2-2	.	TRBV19	TGTGCCAGTTTAGCGGGGGCCTACACCGGGGAGCTGTTTTTT	CASLAGAYTGELFF
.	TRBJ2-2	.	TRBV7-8	TGTGCCAGCAGCTTAATGGGACATAGGCCCGGGGAGCTGTTTTTT	CASSLMGHRPGELFF
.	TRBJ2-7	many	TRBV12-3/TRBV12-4	TGTGCCAGCGGAAGCTCCTACGAGCAGTACTTC	CASGSSYEQYF
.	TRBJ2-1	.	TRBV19	TGTGCCACCCTGACAGACTACAATGAGCAGTTCTTC	CATLTDYNEQFF
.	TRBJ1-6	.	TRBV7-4	TGTGCCAGCAGCTTAGGAGGACAAAATTCACCCCTCCACTTT	CASSLGGQNSPLHF
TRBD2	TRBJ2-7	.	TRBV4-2	TGTGCCAGCAGCCCTGGGACTAGCGGGTGGGGCGAGCAGTACTTC	CASSPGTSGWGEQYF
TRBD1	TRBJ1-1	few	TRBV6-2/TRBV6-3	TGTGCCAGCAGTTACTCCCCCTTTACAGGGGCCTACACTGAAGCTTTCTTT	CASSYSPFTGAYTEAFF
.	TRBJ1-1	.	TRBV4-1	TGTGCCAGCAGCCAAGAAAAGGGCGGCACTGAAGCTTTCTTT	CASSQEKGGTEAFF
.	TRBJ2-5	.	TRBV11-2	TGTGCCAGCAGCTTAGGTCTTCGGACTCAGGGAGAGACCCAGTACTTC	CASSLGLRTQGETQYF
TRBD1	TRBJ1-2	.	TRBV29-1	TGCAGCGGGCTATCAGGGGGTCGTAGGAGGTACACCTTC	CSGLSGGRRRYTF
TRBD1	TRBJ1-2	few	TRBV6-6	TGTGCCAGCAGTTACACCTTCGATATCGATGGCAGGGGGGTGTATGGCTACACCTTC	CASSYTFDIDGRGVYGYTF
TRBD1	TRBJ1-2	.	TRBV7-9	TGTGCCAGCAGCCTCTGGACAGGACAGCGGTTCTATGGCTACACCTTC	CASSLWTGQRFYGYTF
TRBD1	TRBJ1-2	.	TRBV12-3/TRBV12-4	TGTGCCAGCAGAATTTTCCAGGGGGACCGAGCTAACTATGACTACACCTTC	CASRIFQGDRANYDYTF
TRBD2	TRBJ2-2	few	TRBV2	TGTGCCACGACTAGCGCCGATAACACCGGGGAGCTGTTTTTT	CATTSADNTGELFF
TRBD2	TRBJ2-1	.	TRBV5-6	TGTGCCAGCAGCTCCGAAGGTAGCGGGGTATACTACAATGAGCAGTTCTTC	CASSSEGSGVYYNEQFF
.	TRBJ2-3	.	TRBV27	TGTGCCAGCAGTAGGCAACCAGGGAGGACAGATACGCAGTATTTT	CASSRQPGRTDTQYF
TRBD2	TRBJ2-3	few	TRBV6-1	TGTGCCAGCCCCGGGAGGGGTGGCACAGATACGCAGTATTTT	CASPGRGGTDTQYF
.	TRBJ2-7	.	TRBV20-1	TGCAGTGCTAGCGAGCCAGGGGACACCACCTACGAGCAGTACTTC	CSASEPGDTTYEQYF
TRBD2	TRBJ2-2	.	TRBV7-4	TGTGCCAGCAGCTGGACTAGCGGGGGGGCCGAGACCGGGGAGCTGTTTTTT	CASSWTSGGAETGELFF
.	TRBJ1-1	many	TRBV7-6	TGTGCCAGCAGCTTAGCGTATCGGAACACTGAAGCTTTCTTT	CASSLAYRNTEAFF
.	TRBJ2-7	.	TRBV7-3	TGTGCCAGCCAGGGAGAGCGAGGCTCCTACGAGCAGTACTTC	CASQGERGSYEQYF
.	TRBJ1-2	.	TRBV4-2	TGTGCCAGCAGCCACCTTGACTCGACTGCGAGGTCACGTAAAGGCTACACCTTC	CASSHLDSTARSRKGYTF
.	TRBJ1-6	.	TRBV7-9	TGTGCCAGCAGCTTATTGGATTCACCCCTCCACTTT	CASSLLDSPLHF
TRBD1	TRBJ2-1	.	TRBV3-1	TGTGCCAGCAGCCCCGACCCGATTGACAGGGGGTCCGACAATGAGCAGTTCTTC	CASSPDPIDRGSDNEQFF
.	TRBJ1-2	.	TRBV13	TGTGCCAGCAGGGATCGAGGGAATTCTAACTATGGCTACACCTTC	CASRDRGNSNYGYTF
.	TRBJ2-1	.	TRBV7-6	TGTGCCAGCAGCTTAGCGTTTGGAGGGGATGAGCAGTTCTTC	CASSLAFGGDEQFF
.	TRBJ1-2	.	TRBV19	TGTGCCAGTAATCCGGGAGGGTTTGGCTACACCTTC	CASNPGGFGYTF
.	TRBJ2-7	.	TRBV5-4	TGTGCCAGCAGCTTGGAGGGACATATCCCCTACGAGCAGTACTTC	CASSLEGHIPYEQYF
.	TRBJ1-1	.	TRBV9	TGTGCCAGCAGCGAGGGGGGTGGCCCGAACACTGAAGCTTTCTTT	CASSEGGGPNTEAFF
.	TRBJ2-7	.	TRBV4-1	TGCGCCAGCAGCCAAGGCTATGTAGGGCCCTCGGACGAGCAGTACTTC	CASSQGYVGPSDEQYF
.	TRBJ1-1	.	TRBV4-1	TGCGCCAGCAGCCAAGCGATATCGGGGGGCAATGAAGCTTTCTTT	CASSQAISGGNEAFF
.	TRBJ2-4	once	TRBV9	TGTGCCAGCGCCGGGGAATTTCAGTACTTC	CASAGEFQYF
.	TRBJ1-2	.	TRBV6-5	TGTGCCAGCAGTAATGAGGGAATCTATGGCTACACCTTC	CASSNEGIYGYTF
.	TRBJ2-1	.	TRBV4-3	TGCGCCAGCAGCCAAGGGGGTGGGAACAACCCCTACAATGAGCAGTTCTTC	CASSQGGGNNPYNEQFF
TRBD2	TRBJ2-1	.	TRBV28	TGTGCCAGCAGTTTTGGCGGGAGAGACAATGAGCAGTTCTTC	CASSFGGRDNEQFF
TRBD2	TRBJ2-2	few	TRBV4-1	TGCGCCAGCAGCCCCCACGGGGGGGGCACCGGGGAGCTGTTTTTT	CASSPHGGGTGELFF
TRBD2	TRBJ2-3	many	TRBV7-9	TGTGCCAGCAGCCCCCGGAGGAACGGGGGGAGCACAGATACGCAGTATTTT	CASSPRRNGGSTDTQYF
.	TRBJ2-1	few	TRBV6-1	TGTGCCAGCAGTGAAGCCTGGGTCAATGAGCAGTTCTTC	CASSEAWVNEQFF
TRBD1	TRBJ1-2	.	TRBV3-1	TGTGCCAGCAGCCGACGGGACAGGGATCACTATGGCTACACCTTC	CASSRRDRDHYGYTF
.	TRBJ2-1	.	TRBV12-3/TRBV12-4	TGTGCCGACAGTTTAGAGGTTTGGAACAGGCGATCGGAGCAGTTCTTC	CADSLEVWNRRSEQFF
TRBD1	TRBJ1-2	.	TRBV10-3	TGTGCCATCAGTGAAAAACCGGACGGGACAGGGAAGGGGAACTATGGCTACACCTTC	CAISEKPDGTGKGNYGYTF
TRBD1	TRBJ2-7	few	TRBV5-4	TGTGCCAGCAGCAATAGTCCGGGACAGGGCTACGAGCAGTACTTC	CASSNSPGQGYEQYF
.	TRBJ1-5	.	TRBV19	TGTGCCAGTATGAATCTGGGCGGTAAGCCCCAGCATTTT	CASMNLGGKPQHF